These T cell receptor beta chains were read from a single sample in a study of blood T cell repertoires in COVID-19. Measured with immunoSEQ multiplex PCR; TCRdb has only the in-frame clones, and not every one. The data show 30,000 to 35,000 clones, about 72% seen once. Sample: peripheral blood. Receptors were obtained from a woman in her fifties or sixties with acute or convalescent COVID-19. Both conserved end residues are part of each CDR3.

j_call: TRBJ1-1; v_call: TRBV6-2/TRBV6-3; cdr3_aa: CASSYSRGYTEAFF
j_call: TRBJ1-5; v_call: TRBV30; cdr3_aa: CAWYEGTPPQHF
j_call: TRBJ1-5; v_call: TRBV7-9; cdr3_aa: CASRPGTGYNQPQHF
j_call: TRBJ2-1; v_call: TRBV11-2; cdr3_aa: CASRVRYSNEQFF
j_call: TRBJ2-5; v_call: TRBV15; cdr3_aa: CATSSGGVWETQYF
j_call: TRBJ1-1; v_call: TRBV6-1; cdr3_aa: CASSEKAGTEAFF
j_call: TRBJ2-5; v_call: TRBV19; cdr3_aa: CASSPNGPGKGQETQYF
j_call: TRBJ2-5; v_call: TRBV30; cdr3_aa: CAWSERDRSQETQYF
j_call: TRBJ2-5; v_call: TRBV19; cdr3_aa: CASSQGHAAETQYF
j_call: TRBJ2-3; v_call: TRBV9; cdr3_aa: CASSVSSTDTQYF
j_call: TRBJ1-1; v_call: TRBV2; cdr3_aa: CASSEAQRRAFF
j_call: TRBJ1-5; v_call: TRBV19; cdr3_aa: CASTRRGQREDQPQHF
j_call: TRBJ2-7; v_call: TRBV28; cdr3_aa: CASSPPPGTGRAEQYF
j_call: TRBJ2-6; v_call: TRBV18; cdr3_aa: CASSPRGTEYSGANVLTF
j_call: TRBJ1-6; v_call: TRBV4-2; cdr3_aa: CASSQAPGQGGNSPLHF
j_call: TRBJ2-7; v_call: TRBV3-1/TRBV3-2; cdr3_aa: CASSQGTGLSSYEQYF
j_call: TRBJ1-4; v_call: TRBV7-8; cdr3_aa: CASSLATGGRNEKLFF
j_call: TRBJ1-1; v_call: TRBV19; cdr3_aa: CASSNGVSVDTEAFF
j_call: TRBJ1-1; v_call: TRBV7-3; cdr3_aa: CASSPTADGLGGAFF
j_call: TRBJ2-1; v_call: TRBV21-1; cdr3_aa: CASSKRPGLADQLPYNEQFF
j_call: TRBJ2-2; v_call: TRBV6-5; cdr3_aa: CASTLAGHDTGELFF
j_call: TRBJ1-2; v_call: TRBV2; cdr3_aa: CASSIIGVPGYTF
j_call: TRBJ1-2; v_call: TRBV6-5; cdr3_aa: CASSSRGANYGYTF
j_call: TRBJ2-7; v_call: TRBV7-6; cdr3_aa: CASSPAGVFDEQYF